The 10 T cell receptor beta chains given below trace back to one sample, sequenced in a study of T cells in Graves' hyperthyroidism and ophthalmopathy (dated by TCRdb to the late 2010s). Library preparation was by multiplex PCR. The run used an Illumina HiSeq 2000. Amplification of TCR beta CDR3 regions was carried out from RNA transcripts. A first-round RT-PCR of the TCR CDR3 used the HTBI primer set with the Qiagen OneStep RT-PCR kit. TCRdb handled the public reads itself, with Q25 trimming in fastp and clone calling in MiXCR, and kept productive beta chains. Here each entry gathers all rows of one CDR3 protein and keeps the most common genes and DNA. The sample records hundreds of thousands of distinct CDR3 sequences, roughly 14% of which are singletons. The top ten hold roughly 5.5% of the sample. Specimen: blood. All receptors come from a woman in her 30s with Graves' hyperthyroidism that later progressed to Graves' ophthalmopathy.

CDR3 in DNA: TGTGCCAGCACCCCCTTCCGGGACAACTATGGCTACACCTTC. This codes for CASTPFRDNYGYTF. The chain recombines TRBV28 with TRBJ1-2; D is perhaps TRBD1 (5 bases). The CDR3 is 14 residues long. CDR1 is MDHEN and CDR2 is SYDVKM in the germline V gene. Trimming took 7 bases from V and 2 from J, leaving 14 bases between them.

This clonotype was detected ten times or more. This rearrangement joins TRBV12-5 to TRBJ2-7; no reliable D call. The V gene's germline CDR1 is LGHNT and CDR2 FRNRAP. V dropped 1 base and J dropped 5 bases, with 9 bases sitting between them. The CDR3 runs to 13 residues. The CDR3 sequence is CASGLGNPHEQYF. DNA for the CDR3: TGTGCTAGTGGTTTGGGCAACCCCCACGAGCAGTACTTC.

This chain uses TRBV18 with TRBJ2-7; 10 nucleotides line up with TRBD1. Germline V CDR1 and CDR2: KGHSH, LQKENI. The CDR3 loop spans 14 amino acids. J lost 7 bases, V lost 3 bases, and 6 bases had no gene match. The DNA for the CDR3 is TGTGCCAGCTCACCGGTGGGGACAGGGGCGGAGCAGTACTTC. Its protein is CASSPVGTGAEQYF.

Turning to this clonotype: This may stem from a read error, because a much larger clone lies one nucleotide away. J is TRBJ2-5 and V is TRBV2, with 8 bases identical to TRBD1. Germline V gene sequence: CDR1 SNHLY, CDR2 FYNNEI. J gave up 7 bases and V 4 bases, and 8 bases lay outside the gene matches. This CDR3 region has 14 residues. Here the CDR3 reads CASSGTGPPGTQYF. CDR3 coding DNA: TGTGCCAGCAGTGGGACAGGGCCCCCCGGGACCCAGTACTTC.

This clonotype was counted at least ten times. V usage is TRBV3-1 and J usage is TRBJ1-1, with D possibly being TRBD1 (6 bases). Trimming pared 4 bases from V and 4 bases from J, leaving 19 bases between. The CDR3 totals 16 residues. Per the germline V gene, CDR1 is LGHDT and CDR2 is YNNKEL (reference sequence). The DNA for the CDR3 is TGTGCCAGCAGCCGCCAAGGGGAATCGACAGGCACTGAAGCTTTCTTT. It yields the protein CASSRQGESTGTEAFF.

This chain uses TRBV4-3 with TRBJ2-7; the match to TRBD2 covers 12 bases. This CDR3 contains 13 residues. Germline V CDR1 and CDR2: LGHNA, YSLEER. V shed 4 bases, J shed 6 bases, and the junction held 1 base outside the gene matches. CDR3 region: CASSPLAGGEQYF. Here the CDR3 DNA reads TGCGCCAGCAGCCCACTAGCGGGAGGCGAGCAGTACTTC.

This clonotype was detected many times. The genes are TRBV11-3 and TRBJ2-5, with D tentatively TRBD2 (6 bases). The CDR3 is made up of 16 amino acids. Germline values: CDR1 SGHNT, CDR2 YENEEA. V dropped 2 bases and J dropped 5 bases, with 18 bases sitting between them. CDR3 DNA: TGTGCCAGCAGCTTAAGGAGCGGGCCCAGTCAGGAGACCCAGTACTTC. Translated, it gives CASSLRSGPSQETQYF.

This clonotype was observed at least ten times. The J gene is TRBJ2-2, the V gene TRBV11-2, with TRBD2 identical over 9 bases. V dropped 2 bases and J dropped 6; count of bases not matched to a gene: 10. This CDR3 contains 17 residues. Germline V gene data show CDR1 as SGHAT and CDR2 as FQNNGV. DNA of the CDR3: TGTGCCAGCAGCTTAAGAAGGCTAGCGGGAACACCCGGGGAGCTGTTTTTT. Translated, it gives CASSLRRLAGTPGELFF. Drawing the rest from reference TRBV11-2 and TRBJ2-2, the complete variable domain is EAGVAQSPRYKIIEKRQSVAFWCNPISGHATLYWYQQILGQGPKLLIQFQNNGVVDDSQLPKDRFSAERLKGVDSTLKIQPAKLEDSAVYLCASSLRRLAGTPGELFFGEGSRLTVL.

The sample holds many counts of this clonotype. The chain combines TRBV5-1 with TRBJ1-1; D gene ambiguous. Germline values: CDR1 SGHRS, CDR2 YFSETQ. There are 15 residues in the CDR3. V lost 0 bases, J lost 4 bases, and 13 bases lay in between. The CDR3 region has the DNA TGCGCCAGCAGCTTGGCCGGGGTGGAGAGCACTGAAGCTTTCTTT. This translates into CASSLAGVESTEAFF.

This clonotype was detected many times. This sequence joins TRBV2 and TRBJ1-1; unclear D gene. Germline assignment: CDR1 SNHLY and CDR2 FYNNEI. This CDR3 has 12 residues. Between the trimmed V and J ends, which lost 5 bases and 7 bases, there was a span of 11 bases. The CDR3 here is CASSPGRNEAFF. The CDR3 DNA follows: TGTGCCAGCAGTCCCGGACGGAATGAAGCTTTCTTT. Full variable domain (rest looked up from reference TRBV2 and TRBJ1-1): EPEVTQTPSHQVTQMGQEVILRCVPISNHLYFYWYRQILGQKVEFLVSFYNNEISEKSEIFDDQFSVERPDGSNFTLKIRSTKLEDSAMYFCASSPGRNEAFFGQGTRLTVV.